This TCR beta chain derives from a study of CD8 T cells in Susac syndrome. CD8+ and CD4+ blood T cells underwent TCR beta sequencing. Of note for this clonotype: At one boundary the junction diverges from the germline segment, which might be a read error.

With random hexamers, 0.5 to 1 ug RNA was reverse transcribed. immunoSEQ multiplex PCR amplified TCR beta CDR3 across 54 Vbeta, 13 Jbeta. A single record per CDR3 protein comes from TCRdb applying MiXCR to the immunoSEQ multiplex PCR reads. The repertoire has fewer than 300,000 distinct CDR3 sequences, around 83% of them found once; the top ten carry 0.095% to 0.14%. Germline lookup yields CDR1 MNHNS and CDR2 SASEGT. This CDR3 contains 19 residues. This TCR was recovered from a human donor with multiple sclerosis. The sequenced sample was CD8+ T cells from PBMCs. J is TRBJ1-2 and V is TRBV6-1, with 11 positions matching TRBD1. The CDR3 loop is CTSSPFGSEGTGGDYDYTF. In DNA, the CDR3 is TGTACCAGCAGTCCCTTCGGTTCCGAGGGGACAGGGGGGGACTATGACTACACCTTC.